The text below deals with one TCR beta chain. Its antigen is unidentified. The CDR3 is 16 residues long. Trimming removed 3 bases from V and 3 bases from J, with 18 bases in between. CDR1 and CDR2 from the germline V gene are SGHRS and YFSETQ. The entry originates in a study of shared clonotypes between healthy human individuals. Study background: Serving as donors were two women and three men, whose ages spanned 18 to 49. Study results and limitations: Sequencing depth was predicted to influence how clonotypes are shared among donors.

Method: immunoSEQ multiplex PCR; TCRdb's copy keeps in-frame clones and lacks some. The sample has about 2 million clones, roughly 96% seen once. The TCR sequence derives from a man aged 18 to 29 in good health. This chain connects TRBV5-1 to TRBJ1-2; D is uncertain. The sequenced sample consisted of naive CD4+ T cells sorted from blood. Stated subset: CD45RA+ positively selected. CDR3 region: CASSSVALRGDYGYTF. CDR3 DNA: TGCGCCAGCAGCTCGGTGGCCCTACGCGGAGACTATGGCTACACCTTC.